The 15 T cell receptor beta chains below come from one sample, sequenced in a study of T-cell reconstitution after alpha-beta-depleted transplantation in children. A library of TCRbeta sequences, prepared with unique molecular identifiers, was generated. A single record per CDR3 protein comes from TCRdb applying MiXCR to the PCR reads. The sample contains more than 15,000 distinct CDR3 sequences, roughly 5.3% of which appear only once. The sample consisted of PBMCs, taken before TCRalphabeta/CD19-depleted stem cell transplant. All receptors derive from a boy aged 10-17 years with acute lymphoblastic leukemia, due to receive a stem cell transplant.

In its sample, this clonotype was seen many times. The CDR3 DNA sequence: TGTGCCATCAGTGCGGACCTGAGCAATCAGCCCCAGCATTTT. Protein sequence: CAISADLSNQPQHF. This chain joins TRBV10-3 and TRBJ1-5, with D unresolved. The CDR3 has 14 residues. Germline V gives CDR1 ENHRY, CDR2 SYGVKD. Trimming took 4 bases from V and 1 from J, leaving 8 bases between them.

Many counts were recorded for this clonotype. V and J are TRBV5-1 and TRBJ2-2; D is possibly TRBD2 (5 bases). V lost 1 base and J lost 4, with 17 bases in between. CDR3 length: 17 amino acids. Germline V gene data show CDR1 as SGHRS and CDR2 as YFSETQ. The CDR3 coding sequence is TGCGCCAGCAGCTTGTTCAGCGGCCGAACACTCACCGGGGAGCTGTTTTTT. It specifies CASSLFSGRTLTGELFF.

This clonotype was seen many times. This sequence joins TRBV24-1 and TRBJ1-5; D gene ambiguous. Germline V CDR1 and CDR2: KGHDR, SFDVKD. There are 13 residues in the CDR3. V lost 5 bases and J 2 bases, leaving 6 bases between the germline ends. The CDR3 DNA reads as TGTGCCACCAGTGTCAATGGCAATCAGCCCCAGCATTTT. As protein: CATSVNGNQPQHF.

This clonotype is medium-sized within its sample. The chain is built from TRBV5-1 and TRBJ2-1; a weak D match, TRBD2 (5 bases). V lost 4 bases and J 2 bases, leaving 13 bases between the germline ends. The germline V gene has CDR1 SGHRS and CDR2 YFSETQ. This CDR3 has 15 amino acids. The CDR3 sequence: CASSVLWEPYNEQFF. Here the CDR3 DNA reads TGCGCCAGCAGCGTCCTGTGGGAGCCCTACAATGAGCAGTTCTTC.

This clonotype appeared many times. The CDR3 is CSASGLAGERLAKNIQYF. CDR3 nucleotides: TGCAGCGCCTCCGGACTAGCGGGAGAACGGTTAGCCAAAAACATTCAGTACTTC. The chain combines TRBV29-1 with TRBJ2-4, with TRBD2 matching 13 bases. V lost 7 bases and J lost 0; bases outside the gene matches: 12. The CDR3 is 18 residues long. Per germline, CDR1 SQVTM and CDR2 ANQGSEA. The variable domain in full, completed from reference TRBV29-1 and TRBJ2-4, reads SAVISQKPSRDICQRGTSLTIQCQVDSQVTMMFWYRQQPGQSLTLIATANQGSEATYESGFVIDKFPISRPNLTFSTLTVSNMSPEDSSIYLCSASGLAGERLAKNIQYFGAGTRLSVL.

This clonotype came up many times. The genes are TRBV28 and TRBJ2-1; 8 bases match TRBD1. Unmatched junction bases numbered 5, after V lost 4 bases and J lost 3 bases. The CDR3 is 15 amino acids. The germline CDR1 and CDR2 sequences are MDHEN and SYDVKM. CDR3 coding DNA: TGTGCCAGCAGTTCCCGACAGGGGAGCTACAATGAGCAGTTCTTC. This sequence encodes CASSSRQGSYNEQFF. The variable domain in full, with the rest retrieved from reference TRBV28 and TRBJ2-1, is DVKVTQSSRYLVKRTGEKVFLECVQDMDHENMFWYRQDPGLGLRLIYFSYDVKMKEKGDIPEGYSVSREKKERFSLILESASTNQTSMYLCASSSRQGSYNEQFFGPGTRLTVL.

This clonotype ranks as medium-sized (0.01 to 0.1%). The V gene is TRBV20-1, the J gene TRBJ2-3, with a weak D call TRBD2 (5 bases). Germline loops: CDR1 DFQATT, CDR2 SNEGSKA (reference sequence). Trimming cost V 0 bases and J 0 bases, with 19 bases left between them. This CDR3 spans 18 amino acids. The CDR3 bases are TGCAGTGCTAGAGATCCGGACTCTACACTAATTAGCACAGATACGCAGTATTTT. Amino acid sequence: CSARDPDSTLISTDTQYF.

This clonotype was picked up many times. The V call is TRBV6-6, the J call TRBJ1-1; no reliable D call. Germline CDR1 and CDR2: MNHNY and SVGAGI (reference sequence). Trimming took off 0 bases at V and 0 bases at J, with 11 bases between the two ends. CDR3 length equals 16 residues. CDR3 sequence (DNA): TGTGCCAGCAGTTACTCCTCGGAGGGAATGAACACTGAAGCTTTCTTT. Its translation is CASSYSSEGMNTEAFF.

The table lists this clonotype with many counts. The V and J genes are TRBV27 and TRBJ2-1; TRBD1 might be the D (5 bases). The ends were cut back, 5 bases at V and 6 bases at J, with 14 bases in the middle. The germline V gene has CDR1 MNHEY and CDR2 SMNVEV (reference sequence). The CDR3 is made up of 14 amino acids. This CDR3 reads CASSLQRGPNEQFF. DNA for the CDR3: TGTGCCAGCAGTCTCCAAAGGGGCCCCAATGAGCAGTTCTTC.

There are many counts of this clonotype. The chain uses TRBV5-1 and TRBJ2-7, with D tentatively TRBD1 (5 bases). V was pared by 3 bases and J by 6 bases, with 13 bases between. The V gene's germline CDR1 is SGHRS and CDR2 YFSETQ. The CDR3 length is 13 residues. CDR3: CASSYLQGSEQYF. The CDR3 DNA sequence: TGCGCCAGCAGCTATTTGCAGGGAAGCGAGCAGTACTTC.

This clonotype was counted many times. This chain connects TRBV5-1 to TRBJ1-1; 9 bases line up with TRBD1. Germline loops: CDR1 SGHRS, CDR2 YFSETQ. V lost 4 bases to trimming and J lost 1 base; unmatched junction nucleotides: 5. This CDR3 is 15 amino acids long. The CDR3 spells CASSPRTGANTEAFF. CDR3 coding DNA: TGCGCCAGCAGCCCACGGACAGGGGCGAACACTGAAGCTTTCTTT.

This clonotype was seen many times. V is TRBV13 and J is TRBJ2-3, with D perhaps TRBD1 or TRBD2 (6 bases each). Germline V gene data show CDR1 as PRHDT and CDR2 as FYEKMQ (reference sequence). V dropped 1 base and J dropped 8 bases, with 13 bases sitting between them. CDR3 size: 14 residues. The CDR3 here is CASSLDRKGGTQYF. The CDR3 region has the DNA TGTGCCAGCAGCTTAGATCGTAAGGGGGGTACGCAGTATTTT.

The J gene is TRBJ2-1, the V gene TRBV6-1; the D gene is possibly TRBD1 (6 bases). The CDR3 consists of 15 residues. V lost 6 bases and J lost 4, with 16 bases in between. The germline V gene has CDR1 MNHNS and CDR2 SASEGT. DNA for the CDR3: TGTGCCAGCAGACCCCGGGACAAGAAATACAATGAGCAGTTCTTC. It specifies CASRPRDKKYNEQFF.

This clonotype was seen at least ten times. The chain has TRBV28 and TRBJ2-2; 10 bases line up with TRBD2. Germline loops: CDR1 MDHEN, CDR2 SYDVKM. Trimming at V came to 5 bases and at J to 5 bases, leaving 8 bases not matched to a gene. The CDR3 extends over 16 amino acids. The CDR3 loop is CASSPRLAGLTGELFF. The CDR3, as DNA: TGTGCCAGCAGTCCGCGACTAGCGGGTTTGACCGGGGAGCTGTTTTTT.

This clonotype was observed many times. The rearrangement joins TRBV19 to TRBJ1-1; D not resolved. Germline V CDR1 and CDR2: LNHDA, SQIVND (reference sequence). The CDR3 is 17 residues long. Trimming cost V 3 bases and J 2 bases, with 19 bases left between them. In nucleotides, the CDR3 is TGTGCCAGTAGTATGTTCGCTGTCTTCCGGACTAACACTGAAGCTTTCTTT. This sequence encodes CASSMFAVFRTNTEAFF.